The 18 T cell receptor beta chains reported below all come from one sample, sequenced in a study of immune evolution from preneoplasia to lung adenocarcinoma. The method was immunoSEQ multiplex PCR; TCRdb's version includes in-frame clones alone and lacks a portion of them. This table has about 5,000 clones, about 82% appearing once. Sequencing input: FFPE lung adenocarcinoma in situ tissue. Receptors originate from a person aged 70 to 79 with lung adenocarcinoma.

The V and J genes are TRBV27 and TRBJ2-1; TRBD2 agrees at 8 bases. The J segment lost 4 bases and the V segment lost 2 bases, leaving 7 bases of the junction unmatched. The CDR3 is 16 amino acids. Germline V gives CDR1 MNHEY, CDR2 SMNVEV (reference sequence). The chain's CDR3 is CASSLVTSERYNEQFF. The CDR3 nucleotides are TGTGCCAGCAGTTTAGTGACTAGCGAGCGATACAATGAGCAGTTCTTC.

This chain connects TRBV2 to TRBJ1-6; D remains ambiguous. CDR3 size: 13 residues. CDR1 is SNHLY and CDR2 is FYNNEI in the germline V gene. Trimming shortened V by 2 bases and J by 8 bases, and 7 bases separated the two germline ends. This CDR3 reads CASSEPGYSPLHF. For the CDR3, the DNA is TGTGCCAGCAGTGAACCGGGATATTCACCCCTCCACTTT.

The V call is TRBV5-1, the J call TRBJ2-7; 12 nucleotides agree with TRBD1. The germline gives CDR1 SGHRS, CDR2 YFSETQ. This CDR3 spans 16 amino acids. After removal of 5 bases from V and 3 bases from J, the junction contained 9 bases not matched to a gene. CDR3 DNA: TGCGCCAGCAGGGGGACAGGGGGCGCCGATGGCTACGAGCAGTACTTC. Amino acid sequence: CASRGTGGADGYEQYF.

The chain couples TRBV2 to TRBJ2-4, with D uncertain. The CDR3 is made up of 13 amino acids. The V end lost 6 bases, the J end lost 1 base, and 7 bases lay between the germline ends. Germline-derived CDR1 and CDR2 are SNHLY and FYNNEI. The CDR3 is CASSPGAKNIQYF. CDR3 DNA: TGTGCCAGCAGCCCCGGCGCCAAAAACATTCAGTACTTC.

V is TRBV30 and J is TRBJ1-1; no clear D. The V gene lost 3 bases and the J gene lost 3 bases, with 11 bases spanning the gap. Looked up from germline, CDR1 is GTSNPN and CDR2 is SVGIG (reference sequence). CDR3 size: 13 residues. The CDR3 region is CAWSIQSDTEAFF. Written as DNA, the CDR3 is TGTGCCTGGAGCATTCAGTCGGACACTGAAGCTTTCTTT.

The V and J genes are TRBV5-4 and TRBJ1-1, with D unclear. Germline lookup yields CDR1 SGHNT and CDR2 YYREEE (reference sequence). The V and J ends lost 5 bases and 8 bases respectively, with 10 bases between them. CDR3 length: 11 residues. The CDR3 DNA reads TGTGCCAGCAGTAAGGGAGGGGAAGCTTTCTTT. It yields the protein CASSKGGEAFF.

The J gene is TRBJ2-1, the V gene TRBV11-3; D could derive from TRBD1 or TRBD2 (5 bases each). The CDR3 loop spans 14 amino acids. Trimming took 3 bases from V and 8 from J, leaving 14 bases between them. Germline CDR1 reads SGHNT; CDR2 reads YENEEA. The DNA of the CDR3 is TGTGCCAGCAGCTTTATATCCGGGGACGATGAGCAGTTCTTC. It codes for CASSFISGDDEQFF.

V and J are TRBV5-5 and TRBJ2-5, with 7 bases identical to TRBD1. The CDR3 loop spans 15 amino acids. The germline CDR1 and CDR2 sequences are SGHKS and YYEKEE (reference sequence). The trim removed 4 bases at V and 0 bases at J, leaving 6 bases unmatched. Here the CDR3 reads CASSRQGNYQETQYF. The CDR3 nucleotides are TGTGCCAGCAGCCGACAGGGTAATTACCAAGAGACCCAGTACTTC.

This clone was observed a handful of times. The chain joins TRBV30 to TRBJ2-3; D is unresolved. Trimming left V 5 bases short and J 6 bases short, with 12 bases between. This CDR3 spans 12 amino acids. CDR1 is GTSNPN, CDR2 SVGIG, per germline (reference sequence). CDR3: CAWGENSDTQYF. CDR3 DNA: TGTGCCTGGGGTGAGAATTCCGATACGCAGTATTTT. Combining the CDR3 with reference TRBV30 and TRBJ2-3 gives the whole variable domain SQTIHQWPATLVQPVGSPLSLECTVEGTSNPNLYWYRQAAGRGLQLLFYSVGIGQISSEVPQNLSASRPQDRQFILSSKKLLLSDSGFYLCAWGENSDTQYFGPGTRLTVL.

The chain joins TRBV5-1 to TRBJ1-2; D not certain. The CDR3 spans 12 residues. Germline V lookup: CDR1 SGHRS, CDR2 YFSETQ. V was cut by 0 bases and J by 6 bases, with 6 bases left in between. CDR3 sequence: CASSLAGDGYTF. The CDR3 DNA reads TGCGCCAGCAGCTTGGCCGGGGATGGCTACACCTTC.

The sample holds one count of this clone. The chain is built from TRBV5-1 and TRBJ2-2; 8 positions match TRBD2. From germline, CDR1 is SGHRS and CDR2 YFSETQ. This CDR3 comprises 15 residues. The V and J ends lost 4 bases and 4 bases, in that order; junction bases with no gene match: 6. CDR3 region: CASSPSGSGTGELFF. In DNA form, the CDR3 reads TGCGCCAGCAGCCCCAGCGGGAGCGGCACCGGGGAGCTGTTTTTT.

The rearrangement uses TRBV6-1 and TRBJ2-6, with unresolved D. With 8 bases removed from V and 0 bases from J, the gap between germline ends came to 5 bases. In germline, CDR1 is MNHNS, CDR2 SASEGT. The CDR3 totals 13 residues. The CDR3: CASQLSGANVLTF. CDR3 DNA: TGTGCCAGCCAGCTCTCTGGGGCCAACGTCCTGACTTTC.

This chain links TRBV7-9 with TRBJ1-2; no clear D gene. This CDR3 contains 12 residues. Between the trimmed V and J ends, which lost 1 base and 4 bases, there was a span of 4 bases. Germline lookup yields CDR1 SEHNR and CDR2 FQNEAQ (reference sequence). The CDR3 DNA sequence: TGTGCCAGCAGCTTAGAAAGCTATGGCTACACCTTC. The encoded protein is CASSLESYGYTF.

This clone has just one count. This chain joins TRBV5-8 and TRBJ2-3, with TRBD1 identical over 8 bases. V lost 4 bases, J lost 2 bases, and 6 bases stayed unmatched. The CDR3 is 15 amino acids. CDR1 SGHTS and CDR2 YDEGEE come from the germline V gene. The CDR3 DNA is TGTGCCAGCAGCGGAGGGACAGGCCTCACAGATACGCAGTATTTT. Translated: CASSGGTGLTDTQYF.

The CDR3 region has the DNA TGTGCCAGCAGCAAATCGACAGGGAACACTGAAGCTTTCTTT. Translation: CASSKSTGNTEAFF. The J gene is TRBJ1-1, the V gene TRBV11-2, with D possibly matching TRBD1 (6 bases). This CDR3 contains 14 residues. CDR1 SGHAT and CDR2 FQNNGV come from the germline V gene. Trimming pared 5 bases from V and 1 base from J, leaving 11 bases between.

The J gene is TRBJ1-1, the V gene TRBV28; possible D gene TRBD1, 5 bases. The CDR3 sequence is 14 residues long. V lost 4 bases and J 6 bases, leaving 15 bases between the germline ends. Germline V gene lookup returns CDR1 MDHEN and CDR2 SYDVKM. CDR3 in amino acids: CASSSIQGRAEAFF. The CDR3 DNA sequence: TGTGCCAGCAGTTCAATCCAGGGTCGGGCTGAAGCTTTCTTT. Using reference TRBV28 and TRBJ1-1 for the parts outside the CDR3, the full variable domain is DVKVTQSSRYLVKRTGEKVFLECVQDMDHENMFWYRQDPGLGLRLIYFSYDVKMKEKGDIPEGYSVSREKKERFSLILESASTNQTSMYLCASSSIQGRAEAFFGQGTRLTVV.

This chain connects TRBV6-5 to TRBJ2-7; D gene uncertain. V was pared by 0 bases and J by 2 bases, with 11 bases between. Germline V gene sequence: CDR1 MNHEY, CDR2 SVGAGI. CDR3 size: 15 residues. Here the CDR3 reads CASSYSIPNPYEQYF. CDR3 DNA sequence: TGTGCCAGCAGTTACTCGATTCCCAACCCCTACGAGCAGTACTTC.

The rearrangement uses TRBV18 and TRBJ2-7; D gene ambiguous. V was cut by 3 bases and J by 2 bases, with 11 bases left in between. Germline CDR1 reads KGHSH; CDR2 reads LQKENI. The CDR3 length is 14 residues. The CDR3 nucleotides are TGTGCCAGCTCACCGGTCGGAGCTACCTACGAGCAGTACTTC. Its translation: CASSPVGATYEQYF.